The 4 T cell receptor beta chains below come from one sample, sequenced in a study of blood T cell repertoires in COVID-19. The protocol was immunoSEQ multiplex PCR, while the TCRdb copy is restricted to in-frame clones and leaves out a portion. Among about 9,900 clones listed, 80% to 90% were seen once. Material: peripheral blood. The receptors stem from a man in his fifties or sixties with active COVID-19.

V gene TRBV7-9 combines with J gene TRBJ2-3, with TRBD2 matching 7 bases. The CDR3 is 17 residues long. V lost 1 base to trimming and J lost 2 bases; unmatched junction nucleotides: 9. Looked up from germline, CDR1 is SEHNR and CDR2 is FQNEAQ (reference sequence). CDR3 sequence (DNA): TGTGCCAGCAGCTTAGGGACCTTAGCGGGTCCCACAGATACGCAGTATTTT. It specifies CASSLGTLAGPTDTQYF.

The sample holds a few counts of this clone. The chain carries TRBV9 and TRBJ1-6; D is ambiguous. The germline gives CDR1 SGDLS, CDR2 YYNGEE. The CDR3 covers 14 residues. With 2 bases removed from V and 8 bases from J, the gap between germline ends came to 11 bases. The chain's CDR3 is CASSVTMSDSPLHF. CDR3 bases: TGTGCCAGCAGCGTCACCATGAGCGATTCACCCCTCCACTTT.

The CDR3 DNA follows: TGCAGCGCTATGGGACAGGACAACAATGAGCAGTTCTTC. Residues: CSAMGQDNNEQFF. The V call is TRBV29-1, the J call TRBJ2-1, with 8 bases aligning to TRBD1. The length of the CDR3 is 13 residues. The germline gives CDR1 SQVTM, CDR2 ANQGSEA. After removal of 7 bases from V and 5 bases from J, the junction contained 7 bases not matched to a gene.

The CDR3 region has the DNA TGTGCCAGTAGTATACGGGCAGGGGGTAGCAATCAGCCCCAGCATTTT. It specifies CASSIRAGGSNQPQHF. The chain joins TRBV19 to TRBJ1-5; 7 nucleotides agree with TRBD1. The CDR3 runs 16 residues. The V segment lost 2 bases and the J segment 0 bases; nucleotides outside the gene matches: 4. CDR1 LNHDA and CDR2 SQIVND come from the germline V gene (reference sequence).